A selection of T cell receptor beta chains follows, all from one sample in a study of T-cell memory formation after mild COVID-19. TCRdb recomputed calls from the 5' RACE reads with MiXCR, one row per CDR3 protein. Of tens of thousands of distinct CDR3 sequences detected, 9.3% appear once; the ten largest clones hold approximately 12%. The sequenced material came from PBMCs or a T cell subset sorted from them (not recorded which). These TCRs come from an adult woman who had mild COVID-19 (a few samples of this study predate the infection). Cell type and time point are not known. Each CDR3 is given with its conserved first and last residue. A D gene is named only where the DNA matches it firmly. Size is omitted from some rows. Given values are once, few, many or a class for expanded clones.

J gene,CDR3 length,V gene,D gene,clone size,CDR3 protein,CDR3 DNA
TRBJ1-3,15,TRBV7-2,TRBD1,many,CASSPRTGTGNTIYF,TGTGCCAGCAGCCCCCGGACAGGGACTGGAAACACCATATATTTT
TRBJ2-7,17,TRBV7-3,TRBD2,few,CASSLISRTSGSYEQYF,TGTGCCAGCAGCTTAATTTCTAGGACTAGCGGGTCCTACGAGCAGTACTTC
TRBJ2-1,16,TRBV4-2,.,few,CASSQGRDLPWDEQFF,TGTGCCAGCAGCCAAGGAAGGGACTTACCCTGGGATGAGCAGTTCTTC
TRBJ2-1,14,TRBV7-2,TRBD1,many,CASSYPGQYNEQFF,TGTGCCAGCAGCTACCCGGGACAGTACAATGAGCAGTTCTTC
TRBJ2-7,16,TRBV5-1,TRBD2,.,CASSRTSGGLSYEQYF,TGCGCCAGCAGCAGGACTAGCGGGGGCCTTTCCTACGAGCAGTACTTC
TRBJ2-5,15,TRBV6-5,TRBD1,few,CASSPGQLIQETQYF,TGTGCCAGCAGTCCGGGACAGTTAATCCAAGAGACCCAGTACTTC
TRBJ2-1,16,TRBV5-5,.,few,CASSRLAGPSYNEQFF,TGTGCCAGCAGCCGATTAGCTGGGCCCTCCTACAATGAGCAGTTCTTC
TRBJ1-5,14,TRBV25-1,TRBD1,.,CASAGTGPNQPQHF,TGTGCCAGCGCAGGGACAGGGCCTAATCAGCCCCAGCATTTT
TRBJ2-1,15,TRBV5-1,TRBD2,many,CASSDSGGSYNEQFF,TGCGCCAGCAGCGACAGCGGGGGTTCCTACAATGAGCAGTTCTTC
TRBJ1-2,15,TRBV7-9,TRBD1,few,CASSIQGTANYGYTF,TGTGCCAGCAGCATCCAGGGGACAGCTAACTATGGCTACACCTTC
TRBJ2-7,13,TRBV6-1,.,many,CASRRVQSYEQYF,TGTGCCAGCAGGAGAGTACAATCCTACGAGCAGTACTTC
TRBJ2-5,18,TRBV7-6,TRBD1,many,CASSLLRTGQGKQETQYF,TGTGCCAGCAGCTTACTGCGGACGGGACAGGGCAAGCAAGAGACCCAGTACTTC
TRBJ2-7,13,TRBV2,.,.,CASSESHLGEQYF,TGTGCCAGCAGTGAGTCCCACTTGGGCGAGCAGTACTTC
TRBJ2-1,15,TRBV6-6,TRBD1,.,CASSYRLTGENEQFF,TGTGCCAGCAGTTACCGTCTAACAGGGGAGAATGAGCAGTTCTTC
TRBJ2-7,15,TRBV27,TRBD1,few,CASSFWDRGHYEQYF,TGTGCCAGCAGTTTTTGGGACAGGGGGCACTACGAGCAGTACTTC
TRBJ1-1,15,TRBV7-9,.,few,CASSLRDGMNTEAFF,TGTGCCAGCAGCCTAAGGGACGGGATGAACACTGAAGCTTTCTTT
TRBJ2-3,15,TRBV5-6,TRBD1,.,CASSLIRGHSDTQYF,TGTGCCAGCAGCTTGATCAGGGGGCATTCAGATACGCAGTATTTT
TRBJ2-3,16,TRBV5-1,.,.,CASSLGPGISTDTQYF,TGCGCCAGCAGCTTGGGACCTGGGATCTCCACAGATACGCAGTATTTT
TRBJ2-7,18,TRBV7-2,TRBD2,many,CASSLSRHGAGTIYEQYF,TGTGCCAGCAGCTTATCACGACATGGAGCGGGGACGATCTACGAGCAGTACTTC
TRBJ2-7,15,TRBV6-5,TRBD2,medium-sized,CASRATTSGKREQYF,TGTGCCAGCAGGGCGACGACTAGCGGGAAACGCGAGCAGTACTTC
TRBJ2-2,18,TRBV9,TRBD2,.,CASSVAPGGDRRAGELFF,TGTGCCAGCAGCGTAGCTCCCGGGGGGGACCGTCGTGCCGGGGAGCTGTTTTTT
TRBJ2-5,14,TRBV5-1,TRBD2,few,CASSSSGRQETQYF,TGCGCCAGCAGCTCTAGCGGGAGGCAAGAGACCCAGTACTTC
TRBJ1-2,11,TRBV20-1,.,many,CSARAGVGYTF,TGCAGTGCTAGAGCGGGGGTTGGCTACACCTTC
TRBJ1-2,14,TRBV6-5,.,few,CASSHRTRESGYTF,TGTGCCAGCAGTCATCGGACCCGAGAGAGTGGCTACACCTTC
TRBJ2-3,16,TRBV5-1,.,many,CASSLNAGASTDTQYF,TGCGCCAGCAGCTTGAATGCCGGGGCAAGCACAGATACGCAGTATTTT
TRBJ2-7,13,TRBV7-3,TRBD1,.,CASSSTGGGEQYF,TGTGCCAGCAGCTCCACAGGGGGCGGAGAGCAGTACTTC
TRBJ2-5,15,TRBV24-1,TRBD1,.,CATSDLGQGQETQYF,TGTGCCACCAGTGATTTGGGACAGGGGCAAGAGACCCAGTACTTC
TRBJ1-1,16,TRBV4-2,.,.,CASSRRVGSGSTEAFF,TGTGCCAGCAGCCGCCGTGTAGGATCTGGGAGCACTGAAGCTTTCTTT
TRBJ2-3,12,TRBV7-6,.,.,CASSLYRDTQYF,TGTGCCAGCAGCTTATACCGGGATACGCAGTATTTT
TRBJ1-3,16,TRBV9,TRBD1,many,CASSVDAGGTGNTIYF,TGTGCCAGCAGCGTAGACGCAGGGGGTACGGGAAACACCATATATTTT
TRBJ2-1,13,TRBV5-6,.,few,CASSLQWDNEQFF,TGTGCCAGCAGCTTGCAATGGGACAATGAGCAGTTCTTC
TRBJ1-5,14,TRBV30,.,.,CAWAHTLVGQPQHF,TGTGCCTGGGCACACACTCTTGTGGGACAGCCCCAGCATTTT
TRBJ1-5,17,TRBV12-3/TRBV12-4,.,many,CASSLSQGVGGNQPQHF,TGTGCCAGCAGTTTATCCCAGGGCGTGGGGGGCAATCAGCCCCAGCATTTT
TRBJ1-2,13,TRBV5-1,.,many,CASSLAARDGYTF,TGCGCCAGCAGCTTGGCTGCGAGGGATGGCTACACCTTC
TRBJ2-1,15,TRBV4-2,.,many,CASSPEDSFHNEQFF,TGTGCCAGCAGCCCCGAGGACAGTTTCCACAATGAGCAGTTCTTC
TRBJ2-2,14,TRBV20-1,.,.,CSAVGRVNPGELFF,TGCAGTGCTGTTGGCAGGGTAAATCCCGGGGAGCTGTTTTTT